The 10 T cell receptor beta chains in this list originate from one sample, sequenced in a study of CD8+ T cells in alopecia areata. Sequencing templates came from extracted RNA that was reverse transcribed into cDNA. Sequencing was performed with immunoSEQ multiplex PCR; in TCRdb, only in-frame clones are kept and a portion is missing. The profile shows about 180,000 clones, roughly 60% of them singletons. Specimen: CD4+ T cells sorted from blood, collected at week 0. These receptors were taken from a human donor with alopecia areata.

This clone was observed a few times. V gene TRBV7-2 combines with J gene TRBJ1-1; no clear D gene. Germline V lookup: CDR1 SGHTA, CDR2 FQGNSA. Trimming removed 2 bases at V and 5 bases at J, with 12 bases between. The CDR3 length is 14 residues. The CDR3, as DNA: TGTGCCAGCAGCTTAAAGGAGGGATTGACTGAAGCTTTCTTT. As protein: CASSLKEGLTEAFF. The full variable domain, with the rest looked up from reference TRBV7-2 and TRBJ1-1, is GAGVSQSPSNKVTEKGKDVELRCDPISGHTALYWYRQSLGQGLEFLIYFQGNSAPDKSGLPSDRFSAERTGGSVSTLTIQRTQQEDSAVYLCASSLKEGLTEAFFGQGTRLTVV.

The gene calls are TRBV5-4 and TRBJ2-3; D gene ambiguous. The CDR3 has 12 amino acids. Looked up from germline, CDR1 is SGHNT and CDR2 is YYREEE (reference sequence). V lost 7 bases to trimming and J lost 4 bases, with 10 bases between them. CDR3 loop: CASARAADTQYF. CDR3 DNA: TGTGCCAGCGCCCGAGCTGCAGATACGCAGTATTTT.

The rearrangement links TRBV27 to TRBJ1-2, with 9 bases fitting TRBD1. CDR1 is MNHEY and CDR2 is SMNVEV in the germline V gene (reference sequence). The CDR3 spans 14 residues. V was pared by 5 bases and J by 5 bases, with 6 bases of the junction left unmatched. The CDR3 sequence: CASSIKGQGYGYTF. The DNA for the CDR3 is TGTGCCAGCAGTATTAAGGGACAGGGATATGGCTACACCTTC.

DNA of the CDR3: TGCGCCAGCAGCTTAAAGATGAACACTGAAGCTTTCTTT. This encodes CASSLKMNTEAFF. V usage is TRBV5-1 and J usage is TRBJ1-1; the D is unclear. V lost 2 bases to trimming and J lost 0 bases, with 5 bases between them. CDR3 length: 13 residues. Germline CDR1 is SGHRS and CDR2 is YFSETQ.

The rearrangement joins TRBV5-1 to TRBJ1-2, with no clear D. CDR3 length equals 10 residues. CDR1 is SGHRS and CDR2 is YFSETQ in the germline V gene. V was pared by 6 bases and J by 7 bases, with 7 bases between. CDR3 nucleotides: TGCGCCAGCACCCCGGGTGGCTACACCTTC. Protein product: CASTPGGYTF.

The chain joins TRBV7-8 to TRBJ2-7; D perhaps matches TRBD1 (5 bases). Germline V lookup: CDR1 SGHVS, CDR2 FQNEAQ. V gave up 5 bases and J gave up 6 bases, with 14 bases separating them. The CDR3 is 13 amino acids. CDR3 amino acids: CASSPTRQGEQYF. CDR3 DNA: TGTGCCAGCAGCCCCACCCGGCAGGGCGAGCAGTACTTC.

This clone appeared a few times. Other nucleotide sequences from this sample produce the same CDR3. The CDR3 DNA is TGTGCCTGGAGTGCACAGAGAAACACTGAAGCTTTCTTT. This translates into CAWSAQRNTEAFF. This chain connects TRBV30 to TRBJ1-1; D remains ambiguous. This CDR3 has 13 residues. Trimming removed 1 base at V and 2 bases at J, with 8 bases between. Germline-derived CDR1 and CDR2 are GTSNPN and SVGIG (reference sequence).

The V gene is TRBV29-1, the J gene TRBJ2-5; D remains ambiguous. Germline CDR1 is SQVTM and CDR2 is ANQGSEA. The ends were cut back, 4 bases at V and 4 bases at J, with 10 bases in the middle. The CDR3 is 12 residues long. The CDR3 here is CSVALSRETQYF. The DNA for the CDR3 is TGCAGCGTTGCCCTCAGCCGAGAGACCCAGTACTTC.

This chain links TRBV29-1 with TRBJ2-3, with 8 bases aligning to TRBD1. CDR1 is SQVTM and CDR2 is ANQGSEA in the germline V gene. CDR3 length equals 16 residues. The V segment lost 6 bases and the J segment 1 base; nucleotides outside the gene matches: 12. The CDR3 DNA sequence: TGCAGCGTCAACCCAGGGGGCGGGTTAGGCACAGATACGCAGTATTTT. Its protein is CSVNPGGGLGTDTQYF.

The chain combines TRBV7-9 with TRBJ1-5, with TRBD1 matching 8 bases. The germline CDR1 and CDR2 sequences are SEHNR and FQNEAQ (reference sequence). Trimming removed 5 bases from V and 1 base from J; junction bases left unmatched: 7. The CDR3 contains 16 residues. The CDR3 DNA sequence: TGTGCCAGCAGCGCGACAGGGGAGTGGAGCAATCAGCCCCAGCATTTT. Translating gives CASSATGEWSNQPQHF.